Given below is one T cell receptor beta chain in context. There is no known antigen for this receptor. The sample holds no much larger clone one base away, and base qualities are not on file. The sample originates from a study of Ad26.COV2.S vaccination and SARS-CoV-2 variants (dated by TCRdb to about 2021). Turning to the overall study: Donors in the vaccine arm were drawn from COV1001, a phase I-IIa trial of Ad26.COV2.S in healthy adults that was multicentre, randomized, double-blind and placebo-controlled. Throughout the experiments and outcome assessment, investigators stayed blinded to trial group allocation. Ad26.COV2.S was given intramuscularly at 5x10^10 or 1x10^11 viral particles, as a single shot or as two shots 56 days apart. Sequencing of the TCRbeta repertoire served to evaluate the specificity and breadth of SARS-CoV-2-reactive T cell receptors following Ad26.COV2.S vaccination. The TCR-sequenced set comprised approximately 32 samples: 19 Ad26.COV2.S vaccine recipients, 5 placebo recipients and 8 SARS-CoV-2 convalescent individuals. Trial participants were randomized into five groups of five, in which low-dose or high-dose Ad26.COV2.S was given once or twice, or placebo was given on both occasions. The full study reports these points: It was noted by the authors that total T cell responses may have been underestimated by the TCR breadth and depth analyses. Ad26.COV2.S recipients had higher spike-specific TCR breadth than placebo recipients (P = 0.0014). Vaccine and placebo recipients had similar non-spike TCR breadth, a finding consistent with the vaccine containing only spike. Comparing responses between vaccine doses or regimens was not something the study was powered to do. After vaccination, substantial breadth of spike-specific CD8+ and CD4+ T cell responses was reported.

The CDR3 numbers 18 residues from cysteine through phenylalanine. Only CDR3 DNA is held: 54 bases, read in frame from base 1. The germline V gene supplies CDR1 MGHRA and CDR2 YSYEKL. V sheds 4 bases and J sheds 0 bases, leaving 21 bases between their ends. The sample's treatment or condition label, in plain terms: roughly 18 received Ad26.COV2.S at low or high dose, single or two shots; 5 received placebo; per-sample allocation not given. Repertoires of vaccine and placebo recipients were sequenced from samples taken on day 63 after the first injection. Cohort 1b enrolled some 25 adults aged 18-55 years at a single site in Boston, USA, between 29 July and 7 August 2020. Ad26.COV2.S was a replication-incompetent adenovirus type 26 vector that expressed a prefusion-stabilized SARS-CoV-2 spike protein derived from the original Wuhan strain. The immunoSEQ Assay was used to sequence TCRbeta CDR3 regions. After extraction, genomic DNA underwent amplification by bias-controlled multiplex PCR, followed by high-throughput sequencing. Per the source publication's procedure: To quantify the absolute abundance of each unique TCRbeta CDR3 region, sequences were collapsed and filtered. T cell fraction was estimated by normalization of TCRbeta template counts to usable DNA, with usable DNA being measured through amplification of reference genes present in all nucleated cells. Repertoire TCRs were annotated as SARS-CoV-2-specific when V gene, CDR3 amino acid sequence and J gene were exactly matched to a known reactive TCR set. The reference SARS-CoV-2 TCR set was obtained from MIRA and was filtered for enrichment in COVID-19-positive ImmuneCODE repertoires, whereby public or cross-reactive TCRs were removed. Using the MIRA antigens, annotated TCRs were further analysed by specific ORF or by position within an ORF. Depth was the summed frequency of annotated unique rearrangements, while breadth was defined as annotated unique rearrangements over total unique productive rearrangements. TCR breadth was compared between groups using two-sided Wilcoxon rank-sum tests. TCRdb provides this immuneACCESS table in a form limited to in-frame rearrangements. Some clones are lacking; in checked studies, under half of them reflect an unresolved V gene, and why the rest are absent is not known. The V and J calls and clone size are taken from that table; D and trimming were inferred from the DNA. The sample table contains about 320,000 clones; only one count was recorded for over 80% of them. The ten top clones hold approximately 2.1% of the sample.

The sequences come from peripheral blood, collected in a trial of Ad26.COV2.S vaccine versus placebo. The rearranged chain carries TRBV4-1 and TRBJ2-5; the D region possibly corresponds to TRBD1 (6 bases align). The source is a person between 18 and 65 years old who received the Ad26.COV2.S COVID-19 vaccine or a placebo. The bases read TGCGCCAGCAGCCCTCAGAACAGGGCTTTGATGTACCAAGAGACCCAGTACTTC. Translation gives CASSPQNRALMYQETQYF.